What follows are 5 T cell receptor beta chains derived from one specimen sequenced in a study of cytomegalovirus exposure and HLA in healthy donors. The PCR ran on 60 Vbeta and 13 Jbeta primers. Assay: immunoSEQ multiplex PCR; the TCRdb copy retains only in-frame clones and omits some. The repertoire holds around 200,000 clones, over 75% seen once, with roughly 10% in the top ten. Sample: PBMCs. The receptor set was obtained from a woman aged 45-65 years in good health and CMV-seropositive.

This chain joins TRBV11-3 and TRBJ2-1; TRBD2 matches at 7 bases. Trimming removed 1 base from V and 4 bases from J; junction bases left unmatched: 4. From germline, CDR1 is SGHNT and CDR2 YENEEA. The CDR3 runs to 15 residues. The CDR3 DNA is TGTGCCAGCAGCTTAGGGGGGGGGTCTTACAATGAGCAGTTCTTC. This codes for CASSLGGGSYNEQFF.

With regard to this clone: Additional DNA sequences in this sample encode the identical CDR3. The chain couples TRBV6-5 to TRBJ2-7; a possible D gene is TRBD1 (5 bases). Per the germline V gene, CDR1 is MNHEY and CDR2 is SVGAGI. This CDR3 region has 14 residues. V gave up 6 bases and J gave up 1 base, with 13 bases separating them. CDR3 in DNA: TGTGCCAGCAGCCACGGTCAGGGATCCTACGAGCAGTACTTC. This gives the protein CASSHGQGSYEQYF.

For the CDR3, the DNA is TGTGCCAGCAGCTTGCTAGGGAGTGCCGAAGCTTTCTTT. It specifies CASSLLGSAEAFF. V and J are TRBV5-6 and TRBJ1-1, with D hard to call. Germline values: CDR1 SGHDT, CDR2 YYEEEE. Deletions cut 1 base from V and 8 bases from J, with 12 bases between. This CDR3 is built from 13 residues.

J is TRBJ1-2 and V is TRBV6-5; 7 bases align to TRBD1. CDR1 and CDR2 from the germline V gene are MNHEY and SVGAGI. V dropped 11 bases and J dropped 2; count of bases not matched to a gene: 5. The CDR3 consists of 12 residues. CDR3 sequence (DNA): TGTGCCTCCTCGACAGGGAACTATGGCTACACCTTC. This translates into CASSTGNYGYTF.

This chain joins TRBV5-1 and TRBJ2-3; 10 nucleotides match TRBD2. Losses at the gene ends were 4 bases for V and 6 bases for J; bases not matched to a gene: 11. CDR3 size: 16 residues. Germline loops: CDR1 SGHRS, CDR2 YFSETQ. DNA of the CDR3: TGCGCCAGCAGCCCCCCTTTAGCGGGGGGCGCGGATACGCAGTATTTT. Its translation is CASSPPLAGGADTQYF.